These T cell receptor beta chains were read from a single sample in a study of multiple sclerosis patients with progressive multifocal leukoencephalopathy. The repertoire was sequenced with immunoSEQ multiplex PCR; TCRdb's copy has only in-frame clones and lacks some. The data show about 28,000 clones, with nearly 90% seen just once and roughly 1.3% held by the top ten. Sequenced material: PBMCs, taken from a patient treated with natalizumab. These receptors all stem from a human donor with multiple sclerosis. The CDR3 runs from the conserved cysteine through the conserved F or W. A D gene is named only where the DNA matches it firmly. Some rows have no size entry. The others give once, few or many, or a class for an expanded clone.

J gene	D gene	V gene	clone size	CDR3 DNA	CDR3 protein
TRBJ2-7	TRBD1	TRBV5-4	-	TGTGCCAGCAGCTTGGGGGGACAGACCTACGAGCAGTACTTC	CASSLGGQTYEQYF
TRBJ1-5	-	TRBV19	-	TGTGCCAGTAGTATAGTAGGGCCCAATCAGCCCCAGCATTTT	CASSIVGPNQPQHF
TRBJ1-1	-	TRBV5-1	-	TGCGCCAGCAGCTTGAAAGGGACGGCGAACACTGAAGCTTTCTTT	CASSLKGTANTEAFF
TRBJ1-1	TRBD1	TRBV19	-	TGTGCCAGTAGGGGACAGGGCGGCACTGAAGCTTTCTTT	CASRGQGGTEAFF
TRBJ2-4	TRBD1	TRBV5-4	-	TGTGCCAGCAGCTTATCCGACAGGGCCGCCTACAGAGCCAAAAACATTCAGTACTTC	CASSLSDRAAYRAKNIQYF
TRBJ2-7	-	TRBV4-1	-	TGCGCCAGCAGCCAAGCACCGTCGACAGACTACGAGCAGTACTTC	CASSQAPSTDYEQYF
TRBJ2-7	TRBD1	TRBV28	-	TGTGCCAGCAGCTCTAGGGGACAGGGGGCCTACGAGCAGTACTTC	CASSSRGQGAYEQYF
TRBJ1-2	-	TRBV7-9	-	TGTGCCAGCAGCTTAATAGGGGGAAACTATGGCTACACCTTC	CASSLIGGNYGYTF
TRBJ1-6	-	TRBV19	-	TGTGCCAGTAGTATATCCTCTAATTCACCCCTCCACTTT	CASSISSNSPLHF
TRBJ1-6	-	TRBV5-6	-	TGTGCCAGCAGCTTGGAACCGGATTCGCCCCTCCACTTT	CASSLEPDSPLHF
TRBJ1-4	TRBD1	TRBV6-5	once	TGTGCCAGCAGTTACGTTTCCGGGACAGGCGAAAAACTGTTTTTT	CASSYVSGTGEKLFF
TRBJ1-2	-	TRBV13	-	TGTGCCAGCAGCCAGGAGGGGGGTGGCTACACCTTC	CASSQEGGGYTF
TRBJ2-1	-	TRBV9	-	TGTGCCAGCAGCGTCCACCGGGACTCAAAAAGTATGGATGAGCAGTTCTTC	CASSVHRDSKSMDEQFF
TRBJ2-7	-	TRBV5-4	-	TGTGCCAGCAGCTTGGGACAGGGAGGGCAGTACTTC	CASSLGQGGQYF
TRBJ2-2	TRBD1	TRBV5-1	-	TGCGCCAGCAGCCAAATGGCACGGGACAGGGGATCCGGGGAGCTGTTTTTT	CASSQMARDRGSGELFF
TRBJ1-1	-	TRBV5-1	-	TGCGCCAGCAGCTTGGCCGGGGGAGGCACTGAAGCTTTCTTT	CASSLAGGGTEAFF
TRBJ2-7	-	TRBV4-2	-	TGTGCCAGCAGCCGAGGGGGGCCCGGGGACGAGCAGCACTTC	CASSRGGPGDEQHF
TRBJ1-5	-	TRBV19	-	TGTGCCAGTAGAAGAGGTGTGAGTCAGCCCCAGCATTTT	CASRRGVSQPQHF
TRBJ1-3	-	TRBV7-9	few	TGTGCCAGCAGCCCCGGGGGCGGGGGCTCTGGAAACACCATATATTTT	CASSPGGGGSGNTIYF
TRBJ2-5	TRBD2	TRBV7-2	once	TGTGCCAGCAGCTTATGGAGCGGGGGGGAAGAGACCCAGTACTTC	CASSLWSGGEETQYF
TRBJ2-3	TRBD1	TRBV2	-	TGTGCCAGCAGTGAACCGTTAGGGGGCACTAGCACAGATACGCAGTATTTT	CASSEPLGGTSTDTQYF
TRBJ1-4	-	TRBV9	once	TGTGCCAGCAGCGCAGGGGACGCAACTAATGAAAAACTGTTTTTT	CASSAGDATNEKLFF
TRBJ2-5	-	TRBV5-6	-	TGTGCCAGCAGCTTGGCCGGCCAGCAGAACCAGTACTTC	CASSLAGQQNQYF
TRBJ2-3	-	TRBV7-9	once	TGTGCCAGCAGCCAAAGCCGCCAGGGAATCACAGATACGCAGTATTTT	CASSQSRQGITDTQYF
TRBJ2-7	TRBD1	TRBV5-6	-	TGTGCCAGCAGCACCGGGACAGGGGTCTACGAGCAGTACTTC	CASSTGTGVYEQYF
TRBJ1-5	-	TRBV6-1	-	TGTGCCAGCACCTACCTTGGGGGGGGCGGTCAGCCCCAGCATTTT	CASTYLGGGGQPQHF
TRBJ2-2	-	TRBV10-2	-	TGCGCCACCACCTCGGTGCGCGGGGAGCTGTTTTTT	CATTSVRGELFF
TRBJ1-1	-	TRBV29-1	few	TGCAGCGTTGAAGATGGGGGGGGTGTGCGGTTGGCTTTCTTT	CSVEDGGGVRLAFF
TRBJ2-7	-	TRBV4-1	-	TGCGCCAGCAGCCCCACTCAGGGTAGCGACGAGCAGTACTTC	CASSPTQGSDEQYF
TRBJ2-5	TRBD2	TRBV28	-	TGTGCCAGCAGTCCTAGCGGGGGTCGAGAAGAGACCCAGTACTTC	CASSPSGGREETQYF
TRBJ2-5	-	TRBV5-6	-	TGTGCCAGCAGCTTGGTGGGGTCCCAAGAGACCCAGTACTTC	CASSLVGSQETQYF
TRBJ2-7	TRBD2	TRBV9	-	TGTGCCAGCAGCGGAAGCGGGGGGGCTTACGAGCAGTACTTC	CASSGSGGAYEQYF
TRBJ2-7	-	TRBV7-9	-	TGTGCCAGCAGCTTTGACAGGAGCTCCTACGAGCAGTACTTC	CASSFDRSSYEQYF
TRBJ1-5	-	TRBV7-9	-	TGTGCCAGCAGCTTTTACCGCAATCAGCCCCAGCATTTT	CASSFYRNQPQHF
TRBJ2-2	-	TRBV7-9	once	TGTGCCAGCAGCTTATTACGGGGGGCGCGAAACACCGGGGAGCTGTTTTTT	CASSLLRGARNTGELFF
TRBJ2-7	TRBD1	TRBV15	-	TGTGCCACCAGCAGCCGGGACAGGGAGTACGAGCAGTACTTC	CATSSRDREYEQYF
TRBJ2-2	-	TRBV28	-	TGTGCCAGCAGCCAGAGGGGCGGGGAGCTGTTTTTT	CASSQRGGELFF
TRBJ2-6	-	TRBV5-6	few	TGTGCCAGCAGCCAAGGTATATTAAGCGGCTCTGGGGCCAACGTCCTGACTTTC	CASSQGILSGSGANVLTF
TRBJ2-1	-	TRBV27	once	TGTGCCAGCAGTTCGACAGGATTGGTAAACAATGAGCAGTTCTTC	CASSSTGLVNNEQFF
TRBJ2-7	-	TRBV10-3	-	TGTGCCACCAACCAAGGTCCCGAGACTGGGATCTCCTACGAGCAGTACTTC	CATNQGPETGISYEQYF
TRBJ2-6	-	TRBV10-3	-	TGTGCCATCGCCGCCGCTCCAGGACAGTCGGGTGCTGGGGCCAACGTCCTGACTTTC	CAIAAAPGQSGAGANVLTF
TRBJ2-4	-	TRBV5-6	-	TGTGCCAGCAGCTTGGGAGTAGTGAACATTCAGTACTTC	CASSLGVVNIQYF
TRBJ1-2	TRBD1	TRBV19	-	TGTGCCAGTAGGTTCCGGGACAGCGAGCTCCTGAACTATGGCTACACCTTC	CASRFRDSELLNYGYTF
TRBJ2-2	-	TRBV9	-	TGTGCCAGCAGCGTAGTAAACGGCGGGGAGCTGTTTTTT	CASSVVNGGELFF
TRBJ2-1	TRBD2	TRBV9	-	TGTGCCAGCAGCGTAGCTGGGGGACTAGGCTACAATGAGCAGTTCTTC	CASSVAGGLGYNEQFF
TRBJ2-1	-	TRBV27	-	TGTGCCAGCAGTATCGGGTCGAGCAATGAGCAGTTCTTC	CASSIGSSNEQFF